The 32 T cell receptor beta chains given below trace back to one sample, sequenced in a study of blood T cell repertoires in COVID-19. TCRdb's table, derived via immunoSEQ multiplex PCR, lists solely in-frame clones and lacks some. The sample gives 310,000 or so clones, 87% of which show up once; 5.5% to 7% is in the top ten. The sequencing input was PBMCs or T cells enriched from blood (not recorded which). The receptors originated from a woman aged 25 to 39 who had recovered from COVID-19.

The chain joins TRBV7-9 to TRBJ1-2, with D possibly TRBD1 on 6 matching bases. Germline V CDR1 and CDR2: SEHNR, FQNEAQ (reference sequence). Trimming removed 3 bases at V and 3 bases at J, with 14 bases between. The length of the CDR3 is 15 residues. This CDR3 is CASSLTGGLDYGYTF. The CDR3 bases are TGTGCCAGCAGCTTGACGGGGGGGCTCGACTATGGCTACACCTTC.

The rearrangement joins TRBV3-1 (or the pseudogene TRBV3-2) to TRBJ2-1; 10 bases map to TRBD2. The J segment lost 8 bases and the V segment lost 3 bases, leaving 10 bases of the junction unmatched. The CDR3 contains 16 residues. Germline-derived CDR1 and CDR2 are LGHDT and YNNKEL (reference sequence). Here the CDR3 reads CASSHRRGLASDEQFF. The DNA of the CDR3 is TGTGCCAGCAGCCACCGAAGGGGACTAGCGTCGGATGAGCAGTTCTTC.

This clone has just one count. Other DNA sequences in this specimen translate into the identical CDR3. The chain couples TRBV19 to TRBJ1-3; D is undetermined. This CDR3 has 14 residues. The V gene's germline CDR1 is LNHDA and CDR2 SQIVND (reference sequence). The ends were cut back, 3 bases at V and 0 bases at J, with 6 bases in the middle. This CDR3 reads CASSIESSGNTIYF. The CDR3 DNA sequence: TGTGCCAGTAGTATTGAGAGCTCTGGAAACACCATATATTTT.

The chain carries TRBV30 and TRBJ1-2; possible D gene TRBD1, 6 bases. The CDR3 consists of 12 residues. The germline gives CDR1 GTSNPN, CDR2 SVGIG (reference sequence). Between the trimmed V and J ends, which lost 0 bases and 10 bases, there was a span of 12 bases. CDR3 sequence reads: CAWSVTGPDYTF. CDR3 DNA sequence: TGTGCCTGGAGTGTAACAGGGCCTGACTACACCTTC.

This sequence joins TRBV5-8 and TRBJ1-5; D unresolved. CDR1 SGHTS and CDR2 YDEGEE come from the germline V gene. The germline V and J ends were trimmed by 0 bases and 6 bases, with 16 bases remaining between them. This CDR3 has 16 amino acids. The CDR3 region is CASSLALKSSGQPQHF. The CDR3 DNA sequence: TGTGCCAGCAGCTTGGCCTTAAAGTCAAGCGGTCAGCCCCAGCATTTT.

J is TRBJ2-7 and V is TRBV9; 9 bases fit TRBD2. Germline lookup yields CDR1 SGDLS and CDR2 YYNGEE. The CDR3 runs 16 residues. The J segment lost 5 bases and the V segment lost 1 base, leaving 10 bases of the junction unmatched. CDR3 coding DNA: TGTGCCAGCAGCGTAAGGGTAGCGGGGGCCCACAACGAGCAGTACTTC. Its translation is CASSVRVAGAHNEQYF.

The rearrangement links TRBV29-1 to TRBJ1-2; D remains unclear. V gave up 4 bases and J gave up 6 bases, with 18 bases separating them. This CDR3 region has 14 residues. Germline assignment: CDR1 SQVTM and CDR2 ANQGSEA. CDR3 coding DNA: TGCAGCGTTGGCGGGAACCGTCGATCCGATGGCTACACCTTC. This gives the protein CSVGGNRRSDGYTF.

With regard to this clone: The sample contains more than one DNA sequence encoding this CDR3. The V gene is TRBV12-3 or TRBV12-4, the J gene TRBJ1-1, with D unclear. The CDR3 has 11 amino acids. V was trimmed by 3 bases and J by 11 bases, leaving 10 bases between them. The CDR3 sequence: CASSLGRSAFF. CDR3 nucleotide sequence: TGTGCCAGCAGTTTGGGCAGATCCGCTTTCTTT.

V usage is TRBV7-2 and J usage is TRBJ1-2, with TRBD1 as a possible D gene (6 bases). Trimming left V 6 bases short and J 5 bases short, with 19 bases between. The CDR3 is 15 residues long. Germline assignment: CDR1 SGHTA and CDR2 FQGNSA. The CDR3 DNA follows: TGTGCCAGCAGTCCCCGGGCAGGGGCCCGGTATGGCTACACCTTC. Encoded protein: CASSPRAGARYGYTF.

The chain joins TRBV30 to TRBJ1-2; tentatively, D is TRBD1 (5 bases). The V end was cut by 3 bases, the J end by 4 bases, with 12 bases between. The CDR3 length is 13 residues. The V gene's germline CDR1 is GTSNPN and CDR2 SVGIG (reference sequence). CDR3 residues: CAWRAGPGYGYTF. In DNA, the CDR3 is TGTGCCTGGAGGGCAGGGCCGGGCTATGGCTACACCTTC.

This sequence joins TRBV13 and TRBJ2-7; the D gene is possibly TRBD2 (7 bases). CDR1 and CDR2 from the germline V gene are PRHDT and FYEKMQ (reference sequence). Trimming cost V 5 bases and J 0 bases, with 14 bases left between them. The CDR3 has 15 amino acids. The DNA for the CDR3 is TGTGCCAGCAGCCTCGGGGGGCCCAGCTCCTACGAGCAGTACTTC. Encoded protein: CASSLGGPSSYEQYF.

In this sample, this clone turned up a few times. The rearrangement links TRBV6-2 or TRBV6-3 to TRBJ2-3; 10 positions match TRBD1. This CDR3 has 17 residues. The junction had 7 bases not matched to a gene; V was cut back by 0 bases and J by 4 bases. Germline V gene sequence: CDR1 MNHEY, CDR2 SVGEGT. The CDR3 region is CASSYSTRDRGADTQYF. The CDR3 nucleotides are TGTGCCAGCAGTTACTCGACTAGGGACAGGGGAGCAGATACGCAGTATTTT.

The chain combines TRBV9 with TRBJ1-4, with 7 bases identical to TRBD1. This CDR3 has 14 residues. The V and J ends lost 3 bases and 14 bases, in that order; junction bases with no gene match: 13. Per the germline V gene, CDR1 is SGDLS and CDR2 is YYNGEE. CDR3 region: CASSADREWGQLFF. In DNA form, the CDR3 reads TGTGCCAGCAGCGCTGACAGGGAATGGGGCCAGCTGTTTTTT.

CDR3 nucleotides: TGTGCCAGCAGCTTGAGGGCAGGGTCGATAGGCACTGAAGCTTTCTTT. Its translation is CASSLRAGSIGTEAFF. The V gene is TRBV5-6, the J gene TRBJ1-1, with TRBD1 as a possible D gene (5 bases). The length of the CDR3 is 16 residues. The V gene's germline CDR1 is SGHDT and CDR2 YYEEEE. The germline V and J ends were trimmed by 1 base and 4 bases, with 17 bases remaining between them.

The sample holds one count of this clone. The chain combines TRBV7-2 with TRBJ2-7, with D possibly matching TRBD2 (6 bases). Germline CDR1 reads SGHTA; CDR2 reads FQGNSA. V gave up 5 bases and J gave up 6 bases, with 20 bases separating them. This CDR3 has 15 residues. The CDR3 nucleotides are TGTGCCAGCAGCCGGACCGGGCAACCCGGGGGCGAGCAGTACTTC. Protein sequence: CASSRTGQPGGEQYF. The full variable domain, completed using reference TRBV7-2 and TRBJ2-7, is GAGVSQSPSNKVTEKGKDVELRCDPISGHTALYWYRQSLGQGLEFLIYFQGNSAPDKSGLPSDRFSAERTGGSVSTLTIQRTQQEDSAVYLCASSRTGQPGGEQYFGPGTRLTVT.

This chain uses TRBV4-1 with TRBJ2-7; TRBD2 matches 9 bases. The CDR3 spans 15 residues. Germline V lookup: CDR1 MGHRA, CDR2 YSYEKL. V lost 4 bases, J lost 4 bases, and 8 bases stayed unmatched. CDR3 protein: CASSLISGGDYEQYF. CDR3 bases: TGCGCCAGCAGCCTGATTAGCGGGGGAGATTACGAGCAGTACTTC.

This clone appeared a single time. The chain carries TRBV5-1 and TRBJ2-7; maybe TRBD2 (5 bases). Germline V gene lookup returns CDR1 SGHRS and CDR2 YFSETQ. Trimming left V 3 bases short and J 0 bases short, with 10 bases between. The CDR3 runs to 14 residues. The CDR3 loop is CASSSTGSSYEQYF. In DNA form, the CDR3 reads TGCGCCAGCAGCTCGACGGGGAGCTCCTACGAGCAGTACTTC.

The rearrangement joins TRBV6-2 or TRBV6-3 to TRBJ2-3; maybe TRBD2 (5 bases). The CDR3 has 14 residues. The V end was cut by 6 bases, the J end by 2 bases, with 12 bases between. Germline CDR1 and CDR2: MNHEY and SVGEGT. The CDR3 loop is CASSRGISTDTQYF. In DNA, the CDR3 is TGTGCCAGCAGCCGAGGGATATCCACAGATACGCAGTATTTT.

This clone was counted once. The chain employs TRBV20-1 and TRBJ1-2, with D possibly TRBD1 on 5 matching bases. CDR1 is DFQATT and CDR2 is SNEGSKA in the germline V gene (reference sequence). The CDR3 runs 8 residues. CDR3 sequence (DNA): TGCGGAGGGGAGGGCTACACCTTC. It specifies CGGEGYTF.

The genes are TRBV19 and TRBJ1-4, with D hard to call. The germline V gene has CDR1 LNHDA and CDR2 SQIVND (reference sequence). CDR3 length equals 14 residues. V was trimmed by 6 bases and J by 0 bases, leaving 8 bases between them. The chain's CDR3 is CASRAGATNEKLFF. DNA of the CDR3: TGTGCCAGTAGGGCGGGCGCAACTAATGAAAAACTGTTTTTT. The full variable domain, its missing parts supplied by reference TRBV19 and TRBJ1-4, is DGGITQSPKYLFRKEGQNVTLSCEQNLNHDAMYWYRQDPGQGLRLIYYSQIVNDFQKGDIAEGYSVSREKKESFPLTVTSAQKNPTAFYLCASRAGATNEKLFFGSGTQLSVL.

The chain has TRBV9 and TRBJ1-4, with a weak D call TRBD1 (6 bases). This CDR3 is built from 15 residues. In germline, CDR1 is SGDLS, CDR2 YYNGEE. Trimming shortened V by 4 bases and J by 3 bases, and 13 bases separated the two germline ends. CDR3 residues: CASSPRGAPNEKLFF. CDR3 nucleotide sequence: TGTGCCAGCAGCCCCCGGGGGGCTCCTAATGAAAAACTGTTTTTT.

This chain links TRBV13 with TRBJ1-1, with D perhaps matching TRBD1 (6 bases). CDR1 PRHDT and CDR2 FYEKMQ come from the germline V gene (reference sequence). The CDR3 is 14 amino acids. V dropped 3 bases and J dropped 4 bases, with 12 bases sitting between them. CDR3 nucleotides: TGTGCCAGCAGCTTCCAACAGGGACGCACTGAAGCTTTCTTT. Translation: CASSFQQGRTEAFF. The full variable domain, completed using reference TRBV13 and TRBJ1-1, is AAGVIQSPRHLIKEKRETATLKCYPIPRHDTVYWYQQGPGQDPQFLISFYEKMQSDKGSIPDRFSAQQFSDYHSELNMSSLELGDSALYFCASSFQQGRTEAFFGQGTRLTVV.

The chain combines TRBV14 with TRBJ1-2, with 8 nucleotides matching TRBD1. Germline V gene sequence: CDR1 SGHDN, CDR2 FVKESK. V was pared by 3 bases and J by 5 bases, with 2 bases of the junction left unmatched. The CDR3 spans 13 residues. CDR3 bases: TGTGCCAGCAGCCAGGACAGGGTTTATGGCTACACCTTC. Amino acid sequence: CASSQDRVYGYTF.

DNA of the CDR3: TGTGCCAGCAGCCCGGGACATACGAACACCGGGGAGCTGTTTTTT. Translating it yields CASSPGHTNTGELFF. The chain employs TRBV9 and TRBJ2-2; possibly TRBD1 for D (6 bases). V gave up 4 bases and J gave up 0 bases, with 10 bases separating them. Per the germline V gene, CDR1 is SGDLS and CDR2 is YYNGEE. This CDR3 region has 15 residues.

This clone was seen only once. The chain joins TRBV5-1 to TRBJ1-1; TRBD1 matches at 11 bases. V was pared by 4 bases and J by 0 bases, with 8 bases of the junction left unmatched. CDR1 and CDR2 (germline): SGHRS, YFSETQ. This CDR3 contains 17 residues. The CDR3 reads CASSPGQGANMNTEAFF. DNA of the CDR3: TGCGCCAGCAGCCCTGGACAGGGGGCGAACATGAACACTGAAGCTTTCTTT.

The CDR3 nucleotides read TGTGCCAGCAGCGCAGGGTGGAGCACTGAAGCTTTCTTT. Its protein product is CASSAGWSTEAFF. The chain combines TRBV27 with TRBJ1-1, with a weak D call TRBD1 (5 bases). There are 13 residues in the CDR3. The ends were cut back, 6 bases at V and 4 bases at J, with 12 bases in the middle. From germline, CDR1 is MNHEY and CDR2 SMNVEV (reference sequence).

The gene calls are TRBV2 and TRBJ1-5; no clear D gene. Germline V gene sequence: CDR1 SNHLY, CDR2 FYNNEI. The CDR3 length is 11 residues. V was pared by 8 bases and J by 3 bases, with 5 bases between. Here the CDR3 reads CASGLNQPQHF. CDR3 sequence (DNA): TGTGCCAGCGGCCTCAATCAGCCCCAGCATTTT. Full variable domain (remainder filled in from reference TRBV2 and TRBJ1-5): EPEVTQTPSHQVTQMGQEVILRCVPISNHLYFYWYRQILGQKVEFLVSFYNNEISEKSEIFDDQFSVERPDGSNFTLKIRSTKLEDSAMYFCASGLNQPQHFGDGTRLSIL.

This clone appeared once. The rearrangement links TRBV9 to TRBJ2-2; the match to TRBD2 covers 7 bases. With 3 bases clipped from V and 5 bases from J, the junction kept 10 bases outside the gene matches. Germline-derived CDR1 and CDR2 are SGDLS and YYNGEE. The CDR3 length is 16 residues. CDR3 sequence reads: CASSADGGFPTGELFF. CDR3 nucleotides: TGTGCCAGCAGCGCCGACGGGGGGTTTCCGACCGGGGAGCTGTTTTTT.

Only a few counts were recorded for this clone. The chain has TRBV9 and TRBJ2-1; 7 nucleotides align to TRBD2. The V gene's germline CDR1 is SGDLS and CDR2 YYNGEE. The CDR3 loop spans 16 amino acids. V was pared by 0 bases and J by 2 bases, with 5 bases of the junction left unmatched. The CDR3 DNA reads as TGTGCCAGCAGCGTAGTGGCTAGCGGAACCTACAATGAGCAGTTCTTC. Translation gives CASSVVASGTYNEQFF.

This clone came up once. This chain joins TRBV2 and TRBJ1-5; the match to TRBD1 covers 9 bases. The CDR3 sequence is 15 residues long. The V gene end was trimmed by 8 bases and the J gene end by 1 base; junction bases not matched to a gene: 6. Germline assignment: CDR1 SNHLY and CDR2 FYNNEI. DNA of the CDR3: TGTGCCAGCGGAACAGGGGGCGCGAGCAATCAGCCCCAGCATTTT. Residues: CASGTGGASNQPQHF.

This chain connects TRBV6-5 to TRBJ1-1, with 11 positions matching TRBD1. V shed 4 bases and J 3 bases; nucleotides not matched to a gene: 1. The CDR3 sequence is 14 residues long. CDR1 and CDR2 from the germline V gene are MNHEY and SVGAGI. The DNA for the CDR3 is TGTGCCAGCAGTTGGGACAGGGGGGACACTGAAGCTTTCTTT. Translated, it gives CASSWDRGDTEAFF.

The rearrangement uses TRBV5-6 and TRBJ2-2; D remains unclear. This CDR3 spans 13 amino acids. CDR1 is SGHDT, CDR2 YYEEEE, per germline. V lost 1 base and J 5 bases, leaving 6 bases between the germline ends. The CDR3 bases are TGTGCCAGCAGCTTGATGGCTACCGGGGAGCTGTTTTTT. Amino acids: CASSLMATGELFF.